The entry below describes one TCR beta chain. The V gene's germline CDR1 is MNHEY and CDR2 SVGEGT. CDR3 size: 14 residues. The V end was cut by 4 bases, the J end by 0 bases, with 6 bases between. The sample belongs to a study of blood T cell repertoires in COVID-19. Across the study: The origin of the acute and convalescent COVID-19 samples was the United States, Italy and Spain.

Methods used by the authors: Amplification of reference gene primers was used by the study to estimate nucleated cell counts. TCRdb keeps only in-frame clones here, not all; method: immunoSEQ multiplex PCR. That table supplies the V and J calls and clone size; D and trimming were determined from the DNA. The sample lists 170,000 or so clones, around 77% occurring once. The TCR originated in a man in his 70s with active or convalescent COVID-19. V gene TRBV6-2 or TRBV6-3 combines with J gene TRBJ2-2; no clear D gene. The sequenced sample consisted of peripheral blood. This CDR3 reads CASSLASNTGELFF. As DNA, the CDR3 is TGTGCCAGCAGTTTAGCCTCGAACACCGGGGAGCTGTTTTTT.